These 6 T cell receptor beta chains were sequenced from one sample in a study of Graves' ophthalmopathy and Graves' hyperthyroidism. The authors amplified TCR beta CDR3 regions from RNA transcripts. Second-round multiplex PCR came after a first-round RT-PCR that employed HTBI primers. TCRdb re-called the multiplex PCR reads with MiXCR, one entry per CDR3 protein. The table shows 450,000 or so distinct CDR3 sequences, with 13% to 15% occurring only once. The specimen was blood. The source is a woman in her twenties or thirties with Graves' ophthalmopathy.

This clonotype was counted between two and nine times. This rearrangement joins TRBV6-1 to TRBJ2-7; perhaps TRBD1 as D (5 bases). Trimming took off 6 bases at V and 1 base at J, with 10 bases between the two ends. The CDR3 totals 13 residues. In germline, CDR1 is MNHNS, CDR2 SASEGT. The CDR3 coding sequence is TGTGCCAGCAGGCGCGGACATTCCTACGAGCAGTACTTC. Translated: CASRRGHSYEQYF.

This clonotype was detected ten times or more. This chain joins TRBV12-3 or TRBV12-4 and TRBJ2-5; D possibly uses TRBD1 or TRBD2 (6 bases each). The V end lost 1 base, the J end lost 3 bases, and 12 bases lay between the germline ends. This CDR3 contains 15 residues. The DNA for the CDR3 is TGTGCCAGCAGTTTAGAGGGGGGCGAGGAAGAGACCCAGTACTTC. The encoded protein is CASSLEGGEEETQYF.

This clonotype was seen ten or more times. This chain links TRBV3-1 with TRBJ2-7; 8 bases are a match to TRBD1. With 3 bases clipped from V and 1 base from J, the junction kept 8 bases outside the gene matches. Germline values: CDR1 LGHDT, CDR2 YNNKEL (reference sequence). The CDR3 is 16 amino acids. The CDR3 loop reads CASSHQTGDISYEQYF. CDR3 DNA sequence: TGTGCCAGCAGCCACCAGACAGGGGACATATCCTACGAGCAGTACTTC.

To note about this clonotype: With a much larger clone just one base away, this may be a read error. J is TRBJ2-5 and V is TRBV28, with D possibly matching TRBD1 (6 bases). Germline values: CDR1 MDHEN, CDR2 SYDVKM. The CDR3 extends over 15 amino acids. DNA of the CDR3: TGTGCCAGCAGTTTCTCAGGGGTCGAGGCGGAGATCCAGTACTTC. It translates to CASSFSGVEAEIQYF.

This clonotype was counted at least ten times. The V gene is TRBV11-3, the J gene TRBJ1-1; TRBD1 aligns across 8 bases. The germline V gene encodes CDR1 SGHNT and CDR2 YENEEA. The CDR3 totals 18 residues. V lost 5 bases to trimming and J lost 3 bases; unmatched junction nucleotides: 17. The CDR3 reads CASSGRQGWRSKDTEAFF. For the CDR3, the DNA is TGTGCCAGCAGCGGACGACAGGGGTGGAGGAGTAAGGACACTGAAGCTTTCTTT.

This clonotype was observed at least ten times. This chain joins TRBV15 and TRBJ1-2; D gene unclear. Germline loops: CDR1 LNHNV, CDR2 YYDKDF (reference sequence). Trimming took 5 bases from V and 3 from J, leaving 13 bases between them. This CDR3 has 14 residues. CDR3 residues: CATSPIDEYYGYTF. CDR3 bases: TGTGCCACCAGCCCAATAGACGAGTACTATGGCTACACCTTC.